A single sample gave rise to the 18 T cell receptor beta chains below, sequenced in a study of control samples from healthy donors and cancer patients. Libraries were prepared by immunoSEQ multiplex PCR; TCRdb keeps only in-frame clonotypes and omits some of them. The sample contains under 200,000 clones, about 94% of which appear only once. Specimen: PBMCs. The receptors here all came from a man between 60 and 75 years old with colorectal cancer.

The chain carries TRBV29-1 and TRBJ2-7; 13 positions agree with TRBD2. V shed 5 bases, J shed 6 bases, and the junction held 7 bases outside the gene matches. This CDR3 has 14 amino acids. The germline CDR1 and CDR2 sequences are SQVTM and ANQGSEA. The CDR3, as DNA: TGCAGCGTTTCAACTAGCGGGGGGGCTTCCGAGCAGTACTTC. The encoded protein is CSVSTSGGASEQYF.

This chain joins TRBV19 and TRBJ1-1, with 10 bases fitting TRBD1. CDR1 and CDR2 (germline): LNHDA, SQIVND (reference sequence). The CDR3 runs 14 residues. V was clipped by 10 bases and J by 7 bases; unmatched bases: 12. CDR3 protein: CATKTQGQGIEAFF. The CDR3 bases are TGTGCCACTAAGACCCAGGGACAGGGGATTGAAGCTTTCTTT.

The CDR3 is CASLQGAGNTIYF. The CDR3 nucleotides are TGTGCCAGTTTACAGGGGGCAGGAAACACCATATATTTT. The chain recombines TRBV12-3 or TRBV12-4 with TRBJ1-3; 9 nucleotides align to TRBD1. CDR3 length: 13 residues. J was trimmed by 4 bases and V by 9 bases; bases with no gene match: 4.

This chain connects TRBV5-3 to TRBJ1-5; 7 bases match TRBD1. TRBV5-3 is an ORF, with its function uncertain. The CDR3 is 16 residues long. The V and J ends lost 0 bases and 4 bases, in that order; junction bases with no gene match: 7. For the CDR3, the DNA is TGTGCCAGAAGCTTGGCCGGGACAGAGAGAAATCAGCCCCAGCATTTT. Residues: CARSLAGTERNQPQHF.

This clone appeared once. The chain employs TRBV19 and TRBJ2-1; D is perhaps TRBD1 or TRBD2 (5 bases each). Trimming took 8 bases from V and 6 from J, leaving 14 bases between them. Germline V lookup: CDR1 LNHDA, CDR2 SQIVND (reference sequence). The CDR3 has 13 amino acids. The chain's CDR3 is CASSMGTLNEQFF. The CDR3 DNA follows: TGTGCCAGTTCTATGGGGACCCTCAATGAGCAGTTCTTC.

This chain links TRBV24-1 with TRBJ1-4; the D gene is possibly TRBD1 (5 bases). This CDR3 contains 16 residues. The V end lost 6 bases, the J end lost 6 bases, and 19 bases lay between the germline ends. Germline V CDR1 and CDR2: KGHDR, SFDVKD. CDR3 bases: TGTGCCACCAGTTCTTGGACCCCGTCGGGACATGAAAAACTGTTTTTT. Translation gives CATSSWTPSGHEKLFF.

The chain employs TRBV6-5 and TRBJ1-4; TRBD1 aligns across 8 bases. V gave up 1 base and J gave up 8 bases; unmatched junction bases: 6. From germline, CDR1 is MNHEY and CDR2 SVGAGI. The CDR3 consists of 15 residues. DNA of the CDR3: TGTGCCAGCAGTTACTTCGGACAGGGAGGCGAAAAACTGTTTTTT. It is translated as CASSYFGQGGEKLFF.

This sequence joins TRBV4-1 and TRBJ2-1; 9 bases map to TRBD2. Germline V gene data show CDR1 as MGHRA and CDR2 as YSYEKL. The V gene end was trimmed by 4 bases and the J gene end by 5 bases; junction bases not matched to a gene: 12. The CDR3 sequence is 17 residues long. CDR3: CASSLLAGLARNNEQFF. CDR3 DNA sequence: TGCGCCAGCAGCCTTCTAGCGGGGCTAGCAAGGAACAATGAGCAGTTCTTC.

The V and J genes are TRBV4-2 and TRBJ2-7, with D perhaps being TRBD1 or TRBD2 (5 bases each). V was pared by 0 bases and J by 5 bases, with 20 bases between. The CDR3 totals 17 residues. CDR1 and CDR2 (germline): LGHNA, YNFKEQ. The DNA of the CDR3 is TGTGCCAGCAGCCAAGAAGCGGCGGAGATCGGGGACCACGAGCAGTACTTC. Translation gives CASSQEAAEIGDHEQYF.

This rearrangement joins TRBV9 to TRBJ1-1, with 9 bases fitting TRBD1. The CDR3 sequence is 15 residues long. Germline V CDR1 and CDR2: SGDLS, YYNGEE. V shed 3 bases, J shed 1 base, and the junction held 4 bases outside the gene matches. The CDR3: CASSETGGSNTEAFF. The DNA of the CDR3 is TGTGCCAGCAGCGAAACAGGGGGCTCGAACACTGAAGCTTTCTTT.

The J gene is TRBJ2-3, the V gene TRBV3-1 (or the pseudogene TRBV3-2); D might be TRBD2 (6 bases). Deletions cut 2 bases from V and 2 bases from J, with 17 bases between. This CDR3 has 17 amino acids. The V gene's germline CDR1 is LGHDT and CDR2 YNNKEL (reference sequence). CDR3 sequence (DNA): TGTGCCAGCAGCCAAAGGGGCGGGACGGGCTTCACAGATACGCAGTATTTT. As protein: CASSQRGGTGFTDTQYF.

The V and J genes are TRBV6-5 and TRBJ1-4; TRBD1 aligns across 10 bases. V trimming: 6 bases; J trimming: 6 bases; junction bases outside the gene matches: 1. Germline CDR1 and CDR2: MNHEY and SVGAGI. This CDR3 has 13 residues. The CDR3 nucleotides read TGTGCCAGCAGGGGGACAGGGGATGAAAAACTGTTTTTT. Encoded protein: CASRGTGDEKLFF.

This rearrangement joins TRBV19 to TRBJ1-6, with TRBD1 as a possible D gene (5 bases). The germline V and J ends were trimmed by 7 bases and 10 bases, with 11 bases remaining between them. Germline CDR1 and CDR2: LNHDA and SQIVND (reference sequence). The CDR3 runs to 12 residues. In nucleotides, the CDR3 is TGTGCCAGTAATGGGGGAAACTCACCCCTCCACTTT. It is translated as CASNGGNSPLHF.

This chain joins TRBV5-1 and TRBJ2-3; D possibly corresponds to TRBD1 (6 bases). Trimming took off 0 bases at V and 3 bases at J, with 11 bases between the two ends. The CDR3 has 15 amino acids. Germline V gives CDR1 SGHRS, CDR2 YFSETQ. The CDR3 nucleotides read TGCGCCAGCAGCTTGGATGGACAGAAGACAGATACGCAGTATTTT. This translates into CASSLDGQKTDTQYF.

The chain recombines TRBV30 with TRBJ2-2; D perhaps matches TRBD2 (6 bases). Germline V gene sequence: CDR1 GTSNPN, CDR2 SVGIG (reference sequence). Trimming stripped 3 bases from V and 3 bases from J, with 11 bases between. The CDR3 totals 14 residues. DNA of the CDR3: TGTGCCTGGAGGGCAGGGACTTACACCGGGGAGCTGTTTTTT. Protein: CAWRAGTYTGELFF.

This chain uses TRBV24-1 with TRBJ1-2, with unresolved D. V was shortened by 7 bases and J by 8 bases, with 19 bases between the two germline ends. The CDR3 is 14 residues long. Germline V lookup: CDR1 KGHDR, CDR2 SFDVKD. DNA of the CDR3: TGTGCCACCAGCTCGTCAGGCCAGCTAGGAGGCTACACCTTC. Residues: CATSSSGQLGGYTF.

CDR3 amino acids: CASSYSTSGGTDTQYF. As DNA, the CDR3 is TGTGCCAGCAGTTACTCGACTAGCGGGGGGACAGATACGCAGTATTTT. This rearrangement joins TRBV6-5 to TRBJ2-3; 13 nucleotides align to TRBD2. The CDR3 covers 16 residues. Germline V gives CDR1 MNHEY, CDR2 SVGAGI. The V gene end was trimmed by 0 bases and the J gene end by 3 bases; junction bases not matched to a gene: 0.

This clone appeared once. The chain uses TRBV2 and TRBJ2-5; 10 nucleotides align to TRBD1. The length of the CDR3 is 15 residues. Germline V CDR1 and CDR2: SNHLY, FYNNEI. The V gene end was trimmed by 5 bases and the J gene end by 2 bases; junction bases not matched to a gene: 5. The CDR3 DNA reads TGTGCCAGCAGTCGACAGGGGGCCGGTCAAGAGACCCAGTACTTC. Translated: CASSRQGAGQETQYF.